One sample yielded the 10 T cell receptor beta chains listed below, sequenced in a study of blood T cells in healthy people across ages. The second PCR ran about 6 to 12 cycles with a sample-barcoded 5' primer and J-beta primers. Via MiXCR, TCRdb re-called the 5' RACE reads, giving one row per CDR3 protein. This sample has around 1,500,000 distinct CDR3 sequences, with approximately 40% found just once. The sequenced sample consisted of blood. These receptors came from a woman between 18 and 29 years old in good health.

The rearrangement uses TRBV27 and TRBJ1-1, with D unclear. With 5 bases removed from V and 5 bases from J, the gap between germline ends came to 12 bases. CDR3 length equals 13 residues. Germline V gene sequence: CDR1 MNHEY, CDR2 SMNVEV (reference sequence). The CDR3 DNA is TGTGCCAGCAGTAGGACCCCCCGGACTGAAGCTTTCTTT. It encodes CASSRTPRTEAFF.

This clonotype was counted only a few times. CDR3 nucleotides: TGTGCCAGCAGTTCCCGGACTATAATAGAGCAGTTCTTC. Its protein product is CASSSRTIIEQFF. This chain connects TRBV27 to TRBJ2-1, with a tentative D call TRBD2 (6 bases). The CDR3 totals 13 residues. Trimming pared 4 bases from V and 10 bases from J, leaving 14 bases between. Per germline, CDR1 MNHEY and CDR2 SMNVEV (reference sequence).

This sequence joins TRBV11-2 and TRBJ2-3; either TRBD1 or TRBD2 may supply D (5 bases each). Trimming removed 1 base from V and 2 bases from J, with 10 bases in between. In germline, CDR1 is SGHAT, CDR2 FQNNGV. There are 15 residues in the CDR3. DNA for the CDR3: TGTGCCAGCAGCTTAGGAGTGGGGGTCACAGATACGCAGTATTTT. It codes for CASSLGVGVTDTQYF.

The CDR3 protein is CASSLGSGQPGYNEQFF. The CDR3, as DNA: TGTGCCAGCAGTTTAGGGTCGGGACAGCCTGGTTACAATGAGCAGTTCTTC. J is TRBJ2-1 and V is TRBV12-3 or TRBV12-4, with 7 nucleotides matching TRBD1. CDR3 size: 17 residues. The J segment lost 4 bases and the V segment lost 1 base, leaving 10 bases of the junction unmatched.

This clonotype was counted a few times. Germline is not matched at one junction end, which may reflect a read error. V and J are TRBV20-1 and TRBJ2-1, with unresolved D. The CDR3 spans 14 residues. Germline V lookup: CDR1 DFQATT, CDR2 SNEGSKA (reference sequence). CDR3 nucleotide sequence: TGCAGTCCAATGCCTGGTAGCTCCTACAATGGGCAGTTCTTC. Its protein is CSPMPGSSYNGQFF.

About this clonotype itself: With a much larger clone just one base away, this may be a read error. CDR3 sequence reads: CASSFKDIQYF. DNA for the CDR3: TGTGCCAGCAGCTTTAAAGACATTCAGTACTTC. This rearrangement joins TRBV28 to TRBJ2-4; D not certain. This CDR3 has 11 amino acids. V lost 6 bases and J 8 bases, leaving 8 bases between the germline ends. Germline CDR1 is MDHEN and CDR2 is SYDVKM.

V is TRBV5-1 and J is TRBJ1-2, with D unclear. Germline CDR1 reads SGHRS; CDR2 reads YFSETQ. Trimming took 2 bases from V and 0 from J, leaving 11 bases between them. There are 15 residues in the CDR3. CDR3 loop: CASSFDGDANYGYTF. As DNA, the CDR3 is TGCGCCAGCAGCTTCGACGGGGATGCTAACTATGGCTACACCTTC. Drawing the rest from reference TRBV5-1 and TRBJ1-2, the complete variable domain is KAGVTQTPRYLIKTRGQQVTLSCSPISGHRSVSWYQQTPGQGLQFLFEYFSETQRNKGNFPGRFSGRQFSNSRSEMNVSTLELGDSALYLCASSFDGDANYGYTFGSGTRLTVV.

The chain couples TRBV12-3 or TRBV12-4 to TRBJ2-1, with 7 bases aligning to TRBD2. With V trimmed by 0 bases and J by 5 bases, 10 bases remained unmatched. The CDR3 consists of 17 residues. Written as DNA, the CDR3 is TGTGCCAGCAGTTTAGCGGGAGGGCCCGTCTTCCACAATGAGCAGTTCTTC. Protein sequence: CASSLAGGPVFHNEQFF.

There are many counts of this clonotype. The gene calls are TRBV7-9 and TRBJ2-1, with D uncertain. Germline CDR1 reads SEHNR; CDR2 reads FQNEAQ (reference sequence). V lost 6 bases and J lost 9, with 9 bases in between. The CDR3 loop spans 11 amino acids. CDR3 bases: TGTGCCAGCAGTTTGGGAACTGAGCAGTTCTTC. This translates into CASSLGTEQFF.

The genes are TRBV7-2 and TRBJ2-1, with 16 bases matching TRBD2. The J call is doubtful: the DNA matches TRBJ2-7 better. Germline V gene lookup returns CDR1 SGHTA and CDR2 FQGNSA. This CDR3 spans 20 amino acids. The CDR3 DNA sequence: TGTGCCAGCAGCCTAAGGCTCGGGACTAGCGGGGGGGCAGGTAACAATGAGCAGTACTTC. Translating it yields CASSLRLGTSGGAGNNEQYF.